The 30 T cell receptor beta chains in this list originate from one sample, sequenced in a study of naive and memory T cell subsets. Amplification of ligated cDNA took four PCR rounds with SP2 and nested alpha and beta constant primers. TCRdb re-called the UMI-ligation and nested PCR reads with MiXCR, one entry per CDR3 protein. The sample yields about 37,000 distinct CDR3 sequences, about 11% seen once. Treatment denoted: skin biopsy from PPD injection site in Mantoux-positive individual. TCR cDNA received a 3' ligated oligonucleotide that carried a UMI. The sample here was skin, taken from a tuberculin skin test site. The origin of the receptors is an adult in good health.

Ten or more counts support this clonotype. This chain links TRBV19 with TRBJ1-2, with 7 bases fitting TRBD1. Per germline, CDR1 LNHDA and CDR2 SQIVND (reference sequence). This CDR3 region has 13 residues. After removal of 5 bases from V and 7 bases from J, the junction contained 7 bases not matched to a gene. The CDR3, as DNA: TGTGCCAGTAGTTACAGAACAGGGGCTGGCTACACCTTC. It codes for CASSYRTGAGYTF.

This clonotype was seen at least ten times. The CDR3 nucleotides are TGTGCCAGCAGTGAAGGGACAGGGAGTCTCCACGAGCAGTACTTC. Translated: CASSEGTGSLHEQYF. The chain couples TRBV2 to TRBJ2-7, with 8 nucleotides matching TRBD1. The junction had 7 bases not matched to a gene; V was cut back by 1 base and J by 5 bases. This CDR3 spans 15 amino acids. CDR1 is SNHLY, CDR2 FYNNEI, per germline.

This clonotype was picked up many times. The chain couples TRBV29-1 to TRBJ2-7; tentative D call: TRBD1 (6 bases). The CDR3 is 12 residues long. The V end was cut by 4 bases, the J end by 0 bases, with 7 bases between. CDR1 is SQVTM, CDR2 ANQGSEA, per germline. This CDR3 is CSVVGGSYEQYF. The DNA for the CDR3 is TGCAGCGTTGTAGGGGGCTCCTACGAGCAGTACTTC.

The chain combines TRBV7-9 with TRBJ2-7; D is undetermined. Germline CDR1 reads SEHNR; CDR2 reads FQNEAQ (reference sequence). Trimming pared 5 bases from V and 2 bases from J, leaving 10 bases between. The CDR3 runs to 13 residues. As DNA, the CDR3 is TGTGCCAGCAGCCCATCGAGCCCCTACGAGCAGTACTTC. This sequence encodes CASSPSSPYEQYF.

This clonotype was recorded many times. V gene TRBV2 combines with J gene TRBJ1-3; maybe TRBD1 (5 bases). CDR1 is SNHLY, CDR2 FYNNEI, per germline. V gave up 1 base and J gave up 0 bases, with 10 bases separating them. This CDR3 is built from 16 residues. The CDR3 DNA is TGTGCCAGCAGTGAAGGACAGTATGGCTCTGGAAACACCATATATTTT. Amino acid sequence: CASSEGQYGSGNTIYF.

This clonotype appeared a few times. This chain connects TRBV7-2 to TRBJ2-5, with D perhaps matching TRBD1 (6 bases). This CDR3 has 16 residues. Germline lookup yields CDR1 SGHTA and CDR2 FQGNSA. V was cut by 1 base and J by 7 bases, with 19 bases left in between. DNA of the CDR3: TGTGCCAGCAGCTTAGGAGGGACATCGACTCGGGGGACCCAGTACTTC. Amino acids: CASSLGGTSTRGTQYF.

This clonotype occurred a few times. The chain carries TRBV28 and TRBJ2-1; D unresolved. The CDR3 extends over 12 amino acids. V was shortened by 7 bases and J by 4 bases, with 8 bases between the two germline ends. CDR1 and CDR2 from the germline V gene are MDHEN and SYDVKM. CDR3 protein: CASKTDYNEQFF. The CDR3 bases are TGTGCCAGCAAAACAGATTACAATGAGCAGTTCTTC.

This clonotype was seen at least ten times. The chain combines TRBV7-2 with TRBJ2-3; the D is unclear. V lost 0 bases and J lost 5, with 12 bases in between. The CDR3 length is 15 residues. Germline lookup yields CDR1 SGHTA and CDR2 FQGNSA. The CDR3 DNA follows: TGTGCCAGCAGCTTAGCCCTCGGTGGGCGAGATACGCAGTATTTT. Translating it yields CASSLALGGRDTQYF.

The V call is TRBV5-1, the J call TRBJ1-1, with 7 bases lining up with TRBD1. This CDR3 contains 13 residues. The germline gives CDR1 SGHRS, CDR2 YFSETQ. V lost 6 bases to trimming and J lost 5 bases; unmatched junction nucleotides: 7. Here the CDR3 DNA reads TGCGCCAGCACTCAACAACAGGGGACTGAAGCTTTCTTT. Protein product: CASTQQQGTEAFF.

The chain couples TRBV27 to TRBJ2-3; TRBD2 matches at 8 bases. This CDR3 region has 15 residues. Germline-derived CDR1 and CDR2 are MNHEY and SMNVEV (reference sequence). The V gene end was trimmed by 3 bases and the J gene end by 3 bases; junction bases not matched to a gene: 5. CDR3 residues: CASSFIPGGTDTQYF. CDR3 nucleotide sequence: TGTGCCAGCAGTTTTATTCCGGGAGGGACAGATACGCAGTATTTT.

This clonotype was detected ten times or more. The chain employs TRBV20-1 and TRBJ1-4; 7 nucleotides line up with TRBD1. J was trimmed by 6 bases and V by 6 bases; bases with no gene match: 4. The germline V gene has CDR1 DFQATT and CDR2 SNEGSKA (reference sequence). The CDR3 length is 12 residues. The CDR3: CSAGGMDEKLFF. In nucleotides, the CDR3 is TGCAGTGCAGGGGGCATGGATGAAAAACTGTTTTTT.

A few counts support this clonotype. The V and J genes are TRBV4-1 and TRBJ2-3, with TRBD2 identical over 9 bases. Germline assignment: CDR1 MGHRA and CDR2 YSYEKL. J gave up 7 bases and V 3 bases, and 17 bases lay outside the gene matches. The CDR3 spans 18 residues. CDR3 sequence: CASSQSSTEAGGANTQYF. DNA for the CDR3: TGCGCCAGCAGCCAGTCCTCGACGGAAGCGGGAGGTGCAAATACGCAGTATTTT.

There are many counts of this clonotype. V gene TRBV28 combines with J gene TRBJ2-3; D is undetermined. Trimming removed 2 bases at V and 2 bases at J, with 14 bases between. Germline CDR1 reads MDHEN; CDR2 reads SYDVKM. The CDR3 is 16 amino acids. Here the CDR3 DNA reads TGTGCCAGCAGTTTAAAGGGCCTCGGTCCCACAGATACGCAGTATTTT. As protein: CASSLKGLGPTDTQYF.

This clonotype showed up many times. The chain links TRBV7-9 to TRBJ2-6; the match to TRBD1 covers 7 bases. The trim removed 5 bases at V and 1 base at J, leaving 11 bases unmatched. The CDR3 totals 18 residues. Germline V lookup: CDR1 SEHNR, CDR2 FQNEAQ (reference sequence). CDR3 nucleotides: TGTGCCAGCAGCACCTACAGGGGCAGGGGGTCTGGGGCCAACGTCCTGACTTTC. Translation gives CASSTYRGRGSGANVLTF.

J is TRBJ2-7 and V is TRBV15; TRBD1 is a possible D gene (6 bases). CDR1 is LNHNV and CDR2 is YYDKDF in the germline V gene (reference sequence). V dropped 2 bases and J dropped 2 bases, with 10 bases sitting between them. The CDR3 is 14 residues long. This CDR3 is CATSRRTAPYEQYF. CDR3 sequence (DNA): TGTGCCACCAGCAGACGGACAGCCCCCTACGAGCAGTACTTC.

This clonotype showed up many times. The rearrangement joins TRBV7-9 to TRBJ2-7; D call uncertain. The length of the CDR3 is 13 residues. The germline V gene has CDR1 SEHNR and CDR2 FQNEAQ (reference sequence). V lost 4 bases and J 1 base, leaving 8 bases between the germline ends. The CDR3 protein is CASSSKGSYEQYF. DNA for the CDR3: TGTGCCAGCAGCTCTAAAGGTTCCTACGAGCAGTACTTC.

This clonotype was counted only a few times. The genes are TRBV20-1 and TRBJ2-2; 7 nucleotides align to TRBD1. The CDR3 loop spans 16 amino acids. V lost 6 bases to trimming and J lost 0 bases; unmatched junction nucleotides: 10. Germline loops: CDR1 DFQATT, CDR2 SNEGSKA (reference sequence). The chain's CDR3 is CSARPFQGANTGELFF. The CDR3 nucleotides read TGCAGTGCCAGACCATTCCAGGGGGCGAACACCGGGGAGCTGTTTTTT.

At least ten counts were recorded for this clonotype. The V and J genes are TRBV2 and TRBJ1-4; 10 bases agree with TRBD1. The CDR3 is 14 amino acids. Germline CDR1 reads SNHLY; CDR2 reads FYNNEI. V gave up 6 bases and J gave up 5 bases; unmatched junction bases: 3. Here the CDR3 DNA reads TGTGCCAGCAGCCGGGACAGGGGAAATGAAAAACTGTTTTTT. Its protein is CASSRDRGNEKLFF. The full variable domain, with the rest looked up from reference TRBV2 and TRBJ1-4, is EPEVTQTPSHQVTQMGQEVILRCVPISNHLYFYWYRQILGQKVEFLVSFYNNEISEKSEIFDDQFSVERPDGSNFTLKIRSTKLEDSAMYFCASSRDRGNEKLFFGSGTQLSVL.

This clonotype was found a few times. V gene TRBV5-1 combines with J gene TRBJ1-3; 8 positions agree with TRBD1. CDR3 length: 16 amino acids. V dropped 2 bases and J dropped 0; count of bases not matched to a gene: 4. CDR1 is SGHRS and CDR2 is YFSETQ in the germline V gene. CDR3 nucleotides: TGCGCCAGCAGCTTCGACAGGGGAGGCTCTGGAAACACCATATATTTT. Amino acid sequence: CASSFDRGGSGNTIYF. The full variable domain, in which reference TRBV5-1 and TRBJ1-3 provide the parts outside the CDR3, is KAGVTQTPRYLIKTRGQQVTLSCSPISGHRSVSWYQQTPGQGLQFLFEYFSETQRNKGNFPGRFSGRQFSNSRSEMNVSTLELGDSALYLCASSFDRGGSGNTIYFGEGSWLTVV.

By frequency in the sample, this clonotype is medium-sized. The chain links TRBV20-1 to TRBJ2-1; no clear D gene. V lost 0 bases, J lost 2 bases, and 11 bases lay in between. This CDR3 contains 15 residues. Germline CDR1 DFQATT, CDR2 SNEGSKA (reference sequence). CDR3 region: CSARDRQSTYNEQFF. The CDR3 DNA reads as TGCAGTGCTAGAGATCGCCAGAGCACCTACAATGAGCAGTTCTTC.

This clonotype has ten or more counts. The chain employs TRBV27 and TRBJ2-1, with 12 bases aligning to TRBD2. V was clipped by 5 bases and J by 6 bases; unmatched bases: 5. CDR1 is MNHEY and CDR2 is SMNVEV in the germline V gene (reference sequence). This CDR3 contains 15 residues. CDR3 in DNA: TGTGCCAGCAGTGCCCGACTAGCGGGAGCCAATGAGCAGTTCTTC. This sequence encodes CASSARLAGANEQFF.

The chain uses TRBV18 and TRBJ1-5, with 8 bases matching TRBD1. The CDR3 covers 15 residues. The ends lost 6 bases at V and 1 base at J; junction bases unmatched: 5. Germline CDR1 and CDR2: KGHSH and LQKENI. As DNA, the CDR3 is TGTGCCAGCTCCCCGCAGGGGGCGAGCAATCAGCCCCAGCATTTT. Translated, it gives CASSPQGASNQPQHF.

CDR3 loop: CATSDFSGRSSGDEQFF. The CDR3 coding sequence is TGTGCCACCAGTGATTTTAGCGGGAGGAGTTCCGGGGATGAGCAGTTCTTC. This chain joins TRBV24-1 and TRBJ2-1; TRBD2 agrees at 10 bases. This CDR3 has 17 amino acids. Unmatched junction bases numbered 10, after V lost 1 base and J lost 8 bases. The germline CDR1 and CDR2 sequences are KGHDR and SFDVKD.

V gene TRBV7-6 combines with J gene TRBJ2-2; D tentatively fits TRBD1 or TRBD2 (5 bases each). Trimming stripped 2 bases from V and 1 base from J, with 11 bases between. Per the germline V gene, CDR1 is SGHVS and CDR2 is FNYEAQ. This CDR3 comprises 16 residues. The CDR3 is CASSLSGTVNTGELFF. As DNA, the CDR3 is TGTGCCAGCAGCTTATCCGGGACCGTGAACACCGGGGAGCTGTTTTTT.

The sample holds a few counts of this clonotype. CDR3 in amino acids: CASSDRGRTNTEAFF. Here the CDR3 DNA reads TGTGCCAGCAGTGACAGGGGGCGGACGAACACTGAAGCTTTCTTT. This chain uses TRBV12-3 or TRBV12-4 with TRBJ1-1, with 10 positions matching TRBD1. Trimming removed 5 bases from V and 1 base from J; junction bases left unmatched: 4. The CDR3 has 15 residues.

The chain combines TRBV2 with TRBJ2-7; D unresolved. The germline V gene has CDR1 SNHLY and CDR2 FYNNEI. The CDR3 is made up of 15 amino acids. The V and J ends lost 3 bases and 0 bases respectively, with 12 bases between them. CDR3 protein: CASSDIISSSYEQYF. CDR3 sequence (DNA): TGTGCCAGCAGTGATATCATCTCAAGCTCCTACGAGCAGTACTTC. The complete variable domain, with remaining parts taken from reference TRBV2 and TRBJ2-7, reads EPEVTQTPSHQVTQMGQEVILRCVPISNHLYFYWYRQILGQKVEFLVSFYNNEISEKSEIFDDQFSVERPDGSNFTLKIRSTKLEDSAMYFCASSDIISSSYEQYFGPGTRLTVT.

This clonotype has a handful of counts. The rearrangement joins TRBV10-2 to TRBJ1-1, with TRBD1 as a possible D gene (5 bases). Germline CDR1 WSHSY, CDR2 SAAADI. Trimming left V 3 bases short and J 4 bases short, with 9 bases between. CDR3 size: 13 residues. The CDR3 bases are TGCGCCAGCAGTGACAGGGTCTTCACTGAAGCTTTCTTT. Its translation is CASSDRVFTEAFF.

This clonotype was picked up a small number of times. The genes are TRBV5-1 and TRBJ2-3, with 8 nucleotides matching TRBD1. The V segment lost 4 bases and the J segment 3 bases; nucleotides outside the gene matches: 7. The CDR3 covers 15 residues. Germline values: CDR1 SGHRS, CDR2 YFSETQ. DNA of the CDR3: TGCGCCAGCAGCGATACAGGGGGTGTTACAGATACGCAGTATTTT. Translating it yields CASSDTGGVTDTQYF.

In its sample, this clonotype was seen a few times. The CDR3 bases are TGTGCCAGCAGTTTAAACCCCCCTATGGGTGGCTACACCTTC. Translated: CASSLNPPMGGYTF. This chain connects TRBV27 to TRBJ1-2; D is undetermined. Germline CDR1 is MNHEY and CDR2 is SMNVEV (reference sequence). Trimming left V 2 bases short and J 7 bases short, with 14 bases between. The CDR3 is made up of 14 amino acids.

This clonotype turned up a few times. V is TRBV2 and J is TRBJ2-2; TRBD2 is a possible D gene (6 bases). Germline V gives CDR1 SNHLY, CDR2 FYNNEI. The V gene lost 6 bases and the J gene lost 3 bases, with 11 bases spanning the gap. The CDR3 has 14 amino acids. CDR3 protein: CASRGDWDTGELFF. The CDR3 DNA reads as TGTGCCAGCAGAGGGGACTGGGACACCGGGGAGCTGTTTTTT.